A selection of T cell receptor beta chains follows, all from one sample in a study of neurological immune-mediated disorders. TCRdb reprocessed the 5' RACE reads with MiXCR, giving one entry per CDR3 protein. Seen here are about 30,000 distinct CDR3 sequences, about 6% observed once, and the top ten hold around 1.9%. Sequenced input: CD4+ T cells from blood. All receptors derive from a woman aged 45 to 65 in good health. CDR3s include the opening cysteine and the closing phenylalanine or tryptophan. A D gene is named only where the DNA matches it firmly. Clone size is stated in some rows and not others, as once, few, many or a class when expanded.

DNA	CDR3	J	size	D	V
TGCAGTGCCCCAGGGGCGGGGCGCCATGAGCAGTTCTTC	CSAPGAGRHEQFF	TRBJ2-1	many	.	TRBV20-1
TGTGCCAGCAGCATTCCACCCCTAGGACAGGCAACTTCTGGGGCCAACGTCCTGACTTTC	CASSIPPLGQATSGANVLTF	TRBJ2-6	many	TRBD1	TRBV9
TGTGCCAGCAGTTTCCGGGGGCACTACAATGAGCAGTTCTTC	CASSFRGHYNEQFF	TRBJ2-1	many	.	TRBV28
TGTGCCAGTTCCCGACAGACGAACACCGGGGAGCTGTTTTTT	CASSRQTNTGELFF	TRBJ2-2	.	.	TRBV7-9
TGCGCCAGCAGGTATGAGGGTGCGGGATACGAGCAGTACTTC	CASRYEGAGYEQYF	TRBJ2-7	many	.	TRBV5-1
TGTGCCACCAGTGATCCCGACAGGTTTCAAGAGACCCAGTACTTC	CATSDPDRFQETQYF	TRBJ2-5	many	.	TRBV24-1
TGTGCCATCAGTGACAGGGGGGCCTACGAGCAGTACTTC	CAISDRGAYEQYF	TRBJ2-7	many	.	TRBV10-3
TGTGCCAGCAGTTACTACGGAAGCAATCAGCCCCAGCATTTT	CASSYYGSNQPQHF	TRBJ1-5	many	.	TRBV6-2/TRBV6-3
TGCAGTGGCCGAGCGCCTACGTTCGGGTTCAATGAGCAGTTCTTC	CSGRAPTFGFNEQFF	TRBJ2-1	many	.	TRBV20-1
TGTGCCAGCACTCCAGGGAAACGGGGCTACACCTTC	CASTPGKRGYTF	TRBJ1-2	once	.	TRBV28
TGTGCCAGCAGCTTAGATAATCGGGGAAATGAGCAGTTCTTC	CASSLDNRGNEQFF	TRBJ2-1	many	.	TRBV7-2
TGCGCCAGCAGCCAAGGGGACAGACAAGAGACCCAGTACTTC	CASSQGDRQETQYF	TRBJ2-5	many	TRBD1	TRBV4-1
TGTGCCAGCAGGATCGACAGGGAAGGCGAGCAGTACTTC	CASRIDREGEQYF	TRBJ2-7	many	TRBD1	TRBV6-1